The rows below give T cell receptor beta chains drawn from one sample of a study of blood T cell repertoires in COVID-19. Data came from immunoSEQ multiplex PCR; TCRdb stores just in-frame clones and leaves some out. There are about 270,000 clones in the sample; roughly 85% occur only once, and less than 4% lies in the top ten. The sample was peripheral blood. The origin of the receptors is a woman under 30 with acute or convalescent COVID-19. Both conserved end residues are part of each CDR3. The D gene is left open where the match is weak. Only some rows state a clone size, as once, few, many or a class for expanded clones.

>.|TRBV11-2|TRBJ2-1|.
CASSPPIYNEQFF
TGTGCCAGCAGCCCCCCCATCTACAATGAGCAGTTCTTC
>.|TRBV19|TRBJ1-1|.
CASSMIAGSGAFF
TGTGCCAGTAGTATGATTGCAGGGAGCGGGGCTTTCTTT
>few|TRBV19|TRBJ1-2|.
CASSPTGEGYGYTF
TGTGCCAGTAGCCCGACGGGCGAGGGCTATGGCTACACCTTC
>.|TRBV6-5|TRBJ2-7|.
CASSYSPRSYEQYF
TGTGCCAGCAGTTACTCTCCTCGCTCCTACGAGCAGTACTTC
>once|TRBV6-1|TRBJ1-1|.
CASSEDWLNTEAFF
TGTGCCAGCAGTGAGGACTGGTTGAACACTGAAGCTTTCTTT
>.|TRBV27|TRBJ2-2|TRBD1
CASSFGTGPYRSNTGELFF
TGTGCCAGCAGTTTTGGGACAGGGCCATACCGATCGAACACCGGGGAGCTGTTTTTT
>.|TRBV11-2|TRBJ2-3|.
CASSLVGGAGGPDTQYF
TGTGCCAGCAGCTTAGTAGGGGGGGCCGGAGGGCCAGATACGCAGTATTTT
>.|TRBV24-1|TRBJ2-5|TRBD2
CATSVASGSTETQYF
TGTGCCACCAGTGTAGCTAGCGGGAGCACAGAGACCCAGTACTTC
>once|TRBV15|TRBJ1-2|TRBD1
CATSRDPQGNYGYTF
TGTGCCACCAGCAGAGATCCACAGGGGAACTATGGCTACACCTTC
>.|TRBV27|TRBJ1-2|.
CASSLWPPPQYGYTF
TGTGCCAGCAGTTTATGGCCCCCCCCTCAGTATGGCTACACCTTC
>.|TRBV5-1|TRBJ2-3|.
CASSSSYTQYF
TGCGCCAGCAGCTCGAGCTATACGCAGTATTTT
>.|TRBV27|TRBJ2-2|TRBD1
CASSLFAGGTGELFF
TGTGCCAGCAGTTTATTTGCAGGGGGCACCGGGGAGCTGTTTTTT
>.|TRBV9|TRBJ1-2|.
CASSVGPDSLYGYTF
TGTGCCAGCAGCGTAGGTCCGGACAGCCTCTATGGCTACACCTTC
>.|TRBV5-6|TRBJ1-1|.
CASSLYRNTEAFF
TGTGCCAGCAGCTTGTATAGGAACACTGAAGCTTTCTTT
>.|TRBV13|TRBJ2-7|TRBD2
CASSPGLEEVRNF
TGTGCCAGCAGCCCGGGACTAGAAGAGGTCAGGAACTTC
>.|TRBV6-2/TRBV6-3|TRBJ2-5|TRBD1
CASSFPSFRTGGAVQETQYF
TGTGCCAGCAGTTTCCCGTCCTTTCGGACAGGGGGCGCCGTCCAAGAGACCCAGTACTTC
>.|TRBV15|TRBJ2-7|TRBD2
CATSRVLGLAAIYEQYF
TGTGCCACCAGCAGAGTATTAGGACTAGCGGCTATCTACGAGCAGTACTTC
>once|TRBV2|TRBJ2-5|TRBD1
CASESGQGRWETQYF
TGTGCCAGCGAGTCTGGACAGGGAAGATGGGAGACCCAGTACTTC
>once|TRBV10-3|TRBJ2-2|.
CAISETLNRGTGELFF
TGTGCCATCAGTGAGACACTGAACCGGGGTACCGGGGAGCTGTTTTTT
>few|TRBV2|TRBJ2-1|TRBD2
CASARGTSGSDEQFF
TGTGCCAGCGCACGAGGGACTAGCGGGAGCGATGAGCAGTTCTTC
>.|TRBV6-1|TRBJ2-5|.
CASSDQGSETQYF
TGTGCCAGCAGTGATCAAGGTAGCGAGACCCAGTACTTC
>few|TRBV2|TRBJ2-1|TRBD1
CASRNRTGVGYNEQFF
TGTGCCAGCAGGAACCGGACAGGGGTTGGCTACAATGAGCAGTTCTTC
>.|TRBV7-2|TRBJ2-7|.
CASSLRQHEQYF
TGTGCCAGCAGCTTAAGACAGCACGAGCAGTACTTC
>.|TRBV7-2|TRBJ1-2|TRBD1
CASSLTGTANYGYTF
TGTGCCAGCAGCTTGACCGGGACAGCTAACTATGGCTACACCTTC
>.|TRBV25-1|TRBJ1-4|TRBD1
CASSESGTGYEKLFF
TGTGCCAGCAGTGAAAGCGGGACAGGGTATGAAAAACTGTTTTTT
>.|TRBV6-5|TRBJ2-7|.
CASSYSYRAYEQYF
TGTGCCAGCAGTTACTCATACAGGGCCTACGAGCAGTACTTC
>.|TRBV9|TRBJ2-7|.
CASSGGTHSYEQYF
TGTGCCAGCAGCGGCGGGACGCACTCCTACGAGCAGTACTTC
>.|TRBV6-5|TRBJ2-1|TRBD2
CASSSGSIGVRQFF
TGTGCCAGCTCTAGCGGGAGTATAGGGGTTCGGCAGTTCTTC
>.|TRBV5-1|TRBJ2-5|.
CASSLQGLGETQYF
TGCGCCAGCAGCCTGCAGGGGTTGGGGGAGACCCAGTACTTC
>.|TRBV5-1|TRBJ2-3|TRBD2
CASSYGPGLAGAADTQYF
TGCGCCAGCAGCTACGGGCCGGGACTAGCGGGAGCCGCAGATACGCAGTATTTT
>.|TRBV5-1|TRBJ1-2|.
CASSLQTSTNYGYTF
TGCGCCAGCAGCTTGCAGACAAGTACTAACTATGGCTACACCTTC
>few|TRBV7-2|TRBJ2-1|TRBD2
CASSLAGLAASYNEQFF
TGTGCCAGCAGCTTAGCGGGACTAGCGGCGTCCTACAATGAGCAGTTCTTC
>.|TRBV30|TRBJ1-6|TRBD1
CAWSQGQVFGSPLHF
TGTGCCTGGAGCCAGGGACAGGTCTTTGGTTCACCCCTCCACTTT
>.|TRBV27|TRBJ1-4|.
CASRLTGGDEKLFF
TGTGCCAGCAGATTAACGGGGGGGGATGAAAAACTGTTTTTT
>.|TRBV9|TRBJ1-2|.
CASSVVNNYGYTF
TGTGCCAGCAGCGTAGTCAATAACTATGGCTACACCTTC
>.|TRBV3-1/TRBV3-2|TRBJ2-3|TRBD2
CASSQEGTSGRAAGWDTQYF
TGTGCCAGCAGCCAAGAGGGGACTAGCGGGAGGGCCGCCGGGTGGGATACGCAGTATTTT
>.|TRBV18|TRBJ1-1|.
CASSPPGEAQAFF
TGTGCCAGCTCACCACCGGGGGAGGCCCAAGCTTTCTTT
>.|TRBV19|TRBJ1-1|.
CASSIGQGLPEAFF
TGTGCCAGTAGTATCGGGCAGGGGTTGCCTGAAGCTTTCTTT
>.|TRBV19|TRBJ1-6|.
CASRVRTDYRDSPLHF
TGTGCCAGTAGGGTACGAACCGATTACAGGGATTCACCCCTCCACTTT
>.|TRBV2|TRBJ2-5|.
CASSATGKETQYF
TGTGCCAGCAGCGCGACGGGGAAAGAGACCCAGTACTTC
>few|TRBV11-2|TRBJ1-5|TRBD1
CASSLDPGGFNQPQHF
TGTGCCAGCAGCTTAGATCCAGGGGGTTTCAATCAGCCCCAGCATTTT
>.|TRBV19|TRBJ1-5|.
CASSISPGLSNQPQHF
TGTGCCAGTAGTATCAGTCCGGGTTTGAGCAATCAGCCCCAGCATTTT
>.|TRBV28|TRBJ1-1|.
CASTSVGGRHYETEAFF
TGTGCCAGCACCTCCGTGGGGGGACGGCATTATGAGACTGAAGCTTTCTTT
>.|TRBV27|TRBJ2-3|.
CASSLSTRETDTQYF
TGTGCCAGCAGTTTATCCACCCGGGAGACAGATACGCAGTATTTT
>.|TRBV6-5|TRBJ2-7|TRBD1
CASTKQGSYEQYF
TGTGCCAGTACCAAACAGGGGTCCTACGAGCAGTACTTC